Shown below are 18 T cell receptor beta chains from a single sample sequenced in a study of human T cells and chemical hapten exposure. The time point denotes: pre-sensitization, week 0. The treatment: therapeutic diphenylcyclopropenone sensitization with weekly scalp DPC. Using its own MiXCR run on the RACE reads, TCRdb lists one record per CDR3 protein. Here the sample spans over 300,000 distinct CDR3 sequences, approximately 5% being singletons. Sequenced material: whole blood, taken in connection with sensitization to the hapten diphenylcyclopropenone (DPC). These receptors were collected from a woman in her fifties or sixties with alopecia areata. Some clones in this sample may be carry-over from other donors' samples.

This clonotype was picked up many times. The V call is TRBV28, the J call TRBJ1-1; D remains unclear. The V gene's germline CDR1 is MDHEN and CDR2 SYDVKM. The V and J ends lost 8 bases and 0 bases respectively, with 10 bases between them. The length of the CDR3 is 13 residues. CDR3 coding DNA: TGTGCCAGCGGTGACACATTGAACACTGAAGCTTTCTTT. It encodes CASGDTLNTEAFF.

At least ten counts were recorded for this clonotype. V gene TRBV6-5 combines with J gene TRBJ2-3; the match to TRBD2 covers 12 bases. CDR3 length: 17 residues. Germline CDR1 and CDR2: MNHEY and SVGAGI. The trim removed 5 bases at V and 2 bases at J, leaving 8 bases unmatched. CDR3 in DNA: TGTGCCAGCAGTCAAAGGACTAGCGGGACTAACACAGATACGCAGTATTTT. Translation gives CASSQRTSGTNTDTQYF.

The V and J genes are TRBV4-1 and TRBJ2-1; 13 nucleotides align to TRBD2. The trim removed 4 bases at V and 0 bases at J, leaving 3 bases unmatched. This CDR3 has 17 amino acids. In germline, CDR1 is MGHRA, CDR2 YSYEKL. The CDR3 DNA sequence: TGCGCCAGCAGCCTGACTAGCGGGGGGAGCTCCTACAATGAGCAGTTCTTC. Its translation is CASSLTSGGSSYNEQFF.

The chain has TRBV6-5 and TRBJ1-4; D may be TRBD1 (5 bases). The V end was cut by 2 bases, the J end by 12 bases, with 25 bases between. This CDR3 region has 17 residues. CDR1 is MNHEY, CDR2 SVGAGI, per germline. The CDR3 region is CASSYRSRGSRGGQLFF. The CDR3 bases are TGTGCCAGCAGTTACCGGTCCCGGGGCAGCCGCGGCGGACAACTGTTTTTT.

There are a few counts of this clonotype. The chain links TRBV13 to TRBJ2-3; the D gene is possibly TRBD2 (6 bases). V dropped 5 bases and J dropped 4 bases, with 16 bases sitting between them. The CDR3 extends over 15 amino acids. The germline gives CDR1 PRHDT, CDR2 FYEKMQ (reference sequence). The chain's CDR3 is CASSTRGEASDTQYF. DNA for the CDR3: TGTGCCAGCAGCACTCGAGGGGAGGCATCAGATACGCAGTATTTT.

This clonotype was seen at least ten times. The DNA for the CDR3 is TGTGCCAGCAGCCAGAACAGGGAAAAACTGTTTTTT. It is translated as CASSQNREKLFF. The genes are TRBV3-1 and TRBJ1-4; possible D gene TRBD1, 5 bases. Germline V CDR1 and CDR2: LGHDT, YNNKEL (reference sequence). The CDR3 covers 12 residues. V lost 3 bases and J 8 bases, leaving 7 bases between the germline ends.

In regard to this clonotype: An end of the junction differs from the germline gene, which may be a read error. This chain uses TRBV9 with TRBJ2-1; D may be TRBD2 (6 bases). Germline V CDR1 and CDR2: SGDLS, YYNGEE. The CDR3 length is 15 residues. CDR3 DNA sequence: TGTGCCAGCAGCGTAGGGGTAGCGGACTACAAAGAGCAGTTCTTC. Translated, it gives CASSVGVADYKEQFF.

This sequence joins TRBV27 and TRBJ1-5; TRBD1 might be the D (5 bases). Trimming took 5 bases from V and 2 from J, leaving 16 bases between them. Germline V lookup: CDR1 MNHEY, CDR2 SMNVEV (reference sequence). CDR3 length equals 16 residues. The CDR3 spells CASSPVGGVGNQPQHF. In DNA, the CDR3 is TGTGCCAGCAGTCCCGTGGGGGGTGTAGGCAATCAGCCCCAGCATTTT.

This clonotype was observed many times. The V gene is TRBV20-1, the J gene TRBJ2-5; no clear D. CDR1 and CDR2 (germline): DFQATT, SNEGSKA (reference sequence). The CDR3 is 12 residues long. V was shortened by 0 bases and J by 9 bases, with 11 bases between the two germline ends. In nucleotides, the CDR3 is TGCAGTGCTAGAGATCCAGGAAAGGCCCAGTACTTC. Translation gives CSARDPGKAQYF.

This clonotype was counted ten times or more. The CDR3 region is CASSSGGFNTEAFF. DNA of the CDR3: TGCGCCAGCAGCTCAGGGGGCTTTAACACTGAAGCTTTCTTT. This chain links TRBV5-1 with TRBJ1-1, with 8 bases matching TRBD1. Germline V gene lookup returns CDR1 SGHRS and CDR2 YFSETQ. Germline trimming cut 3 bases from V and 2 bases from J; bases unmatched to any gene: 3. The CDR3 is 14 amino acids.

This clonotype was observed many times. This chain joins TRBV3-1 and TRBJ2-3; 7 bases are a match to TRBD2. With V trimmed by 3 bases and J by 0 bases, 12 bases remained unmatched. Germline values: CDR1 LGHDT, CDR2 YNNKEL (reference sequence). This CDR3 is 18 amino acids long. The CDR3 sequence is CASSQSSGIISSTDTQYF. The CDR3, as DNA: TGTGCCAGCAGCCAGTCTAGCGGCATAATATCGAGCACAGATACGCAGTATTTT.

For this clonotype: A much bigger clone sits one base away, suggesting this may be a read error. The V and J genes are TRBV7-2 and TRBJ1-5, with D possibly being TRBD1 (5 bases). The CDR3 runs to 13 residues. Germline V gene lookup returns CDR1 SGHTA and CDR2 FQGNSA. The CDR3: CASSLGGDQPQRF. The DNA for the CDR3 is TGTGCCAGCAGCTTAGGAGGGGACCAGCCCCAGCGTTTT.

In its sample, this clonotype was seen a few times. The rearrangement links TRBV29-1 to TRBJ2-2; D remains ambiguous. Trimming removed 4 bases at V and 5 bases at J, with 11 bases between. The CDR3 has 13 residues. Germline lookup yields CDR1 SQVTM and CDR2 ANQGSEA. Here the CDR3 reads CSVVWVRTGELFF. DNA of the CDR3: TGCAGCGTTGTATGGGTGCGGACCGGGGAGCTGTTTTTT.

This clonotype has only a few counts. The rearrangement links TRBV6-5 to TRBJ1-6; 12 bases line up with TRBD1. CDR1 and CDR2 from the germline V gene are MNHEY and SVGAGI. This CDR3 has 15 residues. V gave up 6 bases and J gave up 9 bases; unmatched junction bases: 6. The CDR3 here is CASRPPGQGASPLHF. The CDR3 DNA reads as TGTGCCAGCAGACCACCGGGACAGGGGGCTTCACCCCTCCACTTT.

This clonotype has more than one count but fewer than ten. J is TRBJ2-7 and V is TRBV9; D is perhaps TRBD1 or TRBD2 (5 bases each). Trimming removed 0 bases from V and 1 base from J, with 11 bases in between. CDR3 length equals 15 residues. Germline loops: CDR1 SGDLS, CDR2 YYNGEE. The CDR3 sequence is CASSVGGVRSYEQYF. Written as DNA, the CDR3 is TGTGCCAGCAGCGTAGGAGGGGTTAGATCCTACGAGCAGTACTTC.

A word on this clonotype: Likely a read error: the CDR3 ends without its conserved phenylalanine or tryptophan. The chain employs TRBV7-2 and TRBJ2-5; 13 nucleotides line up with TRBD2. This CDR3 has 16 amino acids. From germline, CDR1 is SGHTA and CDR2 FQGNSA. V was pared by 1 base and J by 1 base, with 0 bases of the junction left unmatched. CDR3 DNA: TGTGCCAGCAGCTTAGGACTAGCGGGAGGCCAAGAGACCCAGTACTCC. Its translation: CASSLGLAGGQETQYS.

Ten or more counts support this clonotype. The rearrangement joins TRBV7-2 to TRBJ2-7; D may match TRBD1 or TRBD2 (5 bases each). The CDR3 totals 15 residues. V shed 0 bases and J shed 3 bases, with 12 bases lying between them. CDR1 is SGHTA and CDR2 is FQGNSA in the germline V gene. The CDR3 DNA follows: TGTGCCAGCAGCTTAGCGGGGGACGTCGGCTACGAGCAGTACTTC. Translation: CASSLAGDVGYEQYF.

This clonotype was detected many times. The chain is built from TRBV7-8 and TRBJ2-1, with no clear D. The CDR3 is 15 amino acids. The V end was cut by 6 bases, the J end by 1 base, with 13 bases between. Germline-derived CDR1 and CDR2 are SGHVS and FQNEAQ. The CDR3 loop reads CASRSLTGSYNEQFF. The CDR3 DNA is TGTGCCAGCAGGTCCCTTACCGGTTCCTACAATGAGCAGTTCTTC.